This entry describes one T cell receptor (beta chain). The CDR3 runs 14 residues. Germline V gene sequence: CDR1 LGHDT, CDR2 YNNKEL (reference sequence). V lost 5 bases and J lost 5; bases outside the gene matches: 6. The sample originates from a study of blood T cell repertoires in COVID-19. Here immunoSEQ multiplex PCR was the method, and the copy in TCRdb shows in-frame clones only, minus some. Among 200,000 to 250,000 clones listed, about 90% were seen once. V gene TRBV3-1 (or the pseudogene TRBV3-2) combines with J gene TRBJ2-5, with TRBD2 identical over 9 bases. The sample taken for sequencing was PBMCs or T cells enriched from blood (not recorded which). The receptor's source is a woman under 30 who had recovered from COVID-19. The CDR3: CASSLGLAGETQYF. CDR3 DNA: TGTGCCAGCAGCTTGGGACTAGCCGGGGAGACCCAGTACTTC.